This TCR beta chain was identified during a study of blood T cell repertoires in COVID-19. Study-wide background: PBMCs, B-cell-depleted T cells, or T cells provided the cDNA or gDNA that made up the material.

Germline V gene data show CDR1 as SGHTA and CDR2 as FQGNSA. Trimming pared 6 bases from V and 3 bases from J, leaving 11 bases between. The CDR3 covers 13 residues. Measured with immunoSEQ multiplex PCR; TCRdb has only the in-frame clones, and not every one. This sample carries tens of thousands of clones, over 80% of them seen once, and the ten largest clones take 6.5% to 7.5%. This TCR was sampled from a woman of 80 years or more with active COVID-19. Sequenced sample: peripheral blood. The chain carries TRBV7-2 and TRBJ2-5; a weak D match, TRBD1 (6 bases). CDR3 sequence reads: CASRFSGEETQYF. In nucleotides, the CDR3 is TGTGCCAGCAGATTCTCAGGGGAAGAGACCCAGTACTTC.